This T cell receptor (beta chain) was captured by sequencing in a study of T cells in Graves' hyperthyroidism and ophthalmopathy. This clonotype turned up a few times. The CDR3 sequence is 15 residues long. V was clipped by 4 bases and J by 14 bases, with 25 bases between them. Germline CDR1 is SGHRS and CDR2 is YFSETQ. Hyperthyroidism in the patients, aged 18 to 65, was newly diagnosed and under 2 months in duration. Uncontrolled infection, other autoimmune disease, pregnancy or lactation barred patients from enrollment. Clinicians diagnosed patients from clinical symptoms, serum thyroxine and TRAb, thyroid ultrasound and orbital computed tomography. PBMCs stemmed from 8.5 to 10 ml fresh peripheral blood. Amplified TCR beta CDR3 regions derived from RNA transcripts. During a first-round RT-PCR of the TCR CDR3, the HTBI primer set was used. TCRdb fed the multiplex PCR reads into MiXCR, producing one record per CDR3 protein. The table has hundreds of thousands of distinct CDR3 sequences, 14% seen once.

Sequenced material: blood. The chain combines TRBV5-1 with TRBJ2-1; tentative D call: TRBD1 (5 bases). This receptor was taken from a woman between 18 and 29 years old with Graves' hyperthyroidism. The CDR3 is CASSLSGPGTPVEFF. The CDR3 nucleotides read TGCGCCAGCAGCCTGTCAGGGCCGGGCACCCCCGTGGAGTTCTTC.